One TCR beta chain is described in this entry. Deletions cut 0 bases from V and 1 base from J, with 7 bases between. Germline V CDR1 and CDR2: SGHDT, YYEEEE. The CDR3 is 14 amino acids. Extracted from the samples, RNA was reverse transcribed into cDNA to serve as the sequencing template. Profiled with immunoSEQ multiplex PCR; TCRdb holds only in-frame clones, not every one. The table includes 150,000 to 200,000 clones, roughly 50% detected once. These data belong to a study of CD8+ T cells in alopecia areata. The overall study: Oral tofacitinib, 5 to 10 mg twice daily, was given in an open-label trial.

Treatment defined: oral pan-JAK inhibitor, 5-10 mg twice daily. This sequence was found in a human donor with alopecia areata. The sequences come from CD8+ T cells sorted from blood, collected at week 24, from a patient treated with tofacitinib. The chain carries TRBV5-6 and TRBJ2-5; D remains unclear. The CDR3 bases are TGTGCCAGCAGCTTGGGAGCTATCCAAGAGACCCAGTACTTC. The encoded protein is CASSLGAIQETQYF. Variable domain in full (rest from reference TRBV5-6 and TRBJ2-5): DAGVTQSPTHLIKTRGQQVTLRCSPKSGHDTVSWYQQALGQGPQFIFQYYEEEERQRGNFPDRFSGHQFPNYSSELNVNALLLGDSALYLCASSLGAIQETQYFGPGTRLLVL.